This T cell receptor beta chain was observed in a study of T cells in Graves' hyperthyroidism and ophthalmopathy. Regarding the study as a whole: Most expanded thyroid clonotypes above 0.001 recurred in blood. A model of 13 V-J pairs discriminated ophthalmopathy from stable hyperthyroidism.

This clonotype was observed at least ten times. The antigen is undetermined. The CDR3 loop spans 17 amino acids. The germline CDR1 and CDR2 sequences are DFQATT and SNEGSKA (reference sequence). RNA transcripts were the template for amplifying TCR beta CDR3 regions. First-round RT-PCR of the TCR CDR3 relied on the HTBI primer set. From the multiplex PCR reads, TCRdb called clonotypes with MiXCR, one entry per CDR3 protein. The sample shows about 92,000 distinct CDR3 sequences, just over 50% of them seen only once. V is TRBV20-1 and J is TRBJ1-1; 7 nucleotides agree with TRBD1. Input material: blood. The receptor was derived from a woman aged 40 to 55 with Graves' hyperthyroidism. In nucleotides, the CDR3 is TGCAGGGGGGTGGGGTGGCTCTCCGGGACAGTTAACACTGAAGCTTTCTTT. This encodes CRGVGWLSGTVNTEAFF.